The 32 T cell receptor beta chains below all came from one sample that was sequenced in a study of blood T cell repertoires in COVID-19. Generated by immunoSEQ multiplex PCR, the TCRdb table keeps only in-frame clones and is missing some. This table has 90,000 to 100,000 clones, roughly nine tenths appearing once. The sample comprised peripheral blood. The origin of the receptors is a man aged 50-59 years with acute or convalescent COVID-19.

The genes are TRBV6-6 and TRBJ2-5; 11 nucleotides match TRBD2. The CDR3 has 15 residues. Germline lookup yields CDR1 MNHNY and CDR2 SVGAGI (reference sequence). The junction had 9 bases not matched to a gene; V was cut back by 10 bases and J by 2 bases. CDR3 residues: CATIPGLADQETQYF. CDR3 bases: TGTGCCACCATCCCGGGACTAGCGGATCAAGAGACCCAGTACTTC.

V gene TRBV29-1 combines with J gene TRBJ2-1; 11 bases are shared with TRBD2. Losses at the gene ends were 0 bases for V and 0 bases for J; bases not matched to a gene: 10. CDR1 and CDR2 (germline): SQVTM, ANQGSEA. The CDR3 totals 19 residues. The CDR3 spells CSVEDKEGLAVFSYNEQFF. CDR3 coding DNA: TGCAGCGTTGAAGATAAGGAGGGACTAGCGGTTTTCTCCTACAATGAGCAGTTCTTC.

The V gene is TRBV11-3, the J gene TRBJ2-7; D is possibly TRBD1 (6 bases). V was cut by 1 base and J by 2 bases, with 15 bases left in between. The CDR3 extends over 16 amino acids. Germline-derived CDR1 and CDR2 are SGHNT and YENEEA. The CDR3 region is CASSLGGHNPTYEQYF. CDR3 DNA: TGTGCCAGCAGCTTAGGGGGACACAACCCGACCTACGAGCAGTACTTC.

The chain recombines TRBV6-6 with TRBJ1-5, with 7 bases matching TRBD1. The CDR3 has 14 amino acids. The junction had 6 bases not matched to a gene; V was cut back by 4 bases and J by 6 bases. The germline CDR1 and CDR2 sequences are MNHNY and SVGAGI (reference sequence). Here the CDR3 DNA reads TGTGCCAGCAGTTCAGGGGGACAGCTTCAGCCCCAGCATTTT. Residues: CASSSGGQLQPQHF.

The chain employs TRBV10-3 and TRBJ2-1; 11 nucleotides agree with TRBD2. This CDR3 has 14 amino acids. Trimming removed 6 bases from V and 5 bases from J; junction bases left unmatched: 3. In germline, CDR1 is ENHRY, CDR2 SYGVKD. CDR3: CAIRRLAGNNEQFF. CDR3 DNA sequence: TGTGCCATCAGGAGACTAGCGGGAAACAATGAGCAGTTCTTC.

The rearrangement uses TRBV27 and TRBJ1-6; 8 bases line up with TRBD1. There are 14 residues in the CDR3. Germline values: CDR1 MNHEY, CDR2 SMNVEV (reference sequence). V shed 5 bases and J 8 bases; nucleotides not matched to a gene: 5. For the CDR3, the DNA is TGTGCCAGCAGTGCGGACAGGGCTGATTCACCCCTCCACTTT. Its protein is CASSADRADSPLHF.

This sequence joins TRBV7-6 and TRBJ1-3, with D possibly TRBD1 on 5 matching bases. The CDR3 totals 12 residues. Between the trimmed V and J ends, which lost 2 bases and 9 bases, there was a span of 8 bases. Germline loops: CDR1 SGHVS, CDR2 FNYEAQ. CDR3 loop: CASSLQGSTIYF. The CDR3 nucleotides read TGTGCCAGCAGCTTACAGGGATCCACCATATATTTT.

The chain employs TRBV5-4 and TRBJ2-3, with 10 nucleotides matching TRBD2. CDR3 size: 18 residues. Per germline, CDR1 SGHNT and CDR2 YYREEE (reference sequence). With V trimmed by 0 bases and J by 2 bases, 9 bases remained unmatched. DNA of the CDR3: TGTGCCAGCAGCTTGGCCGGGTTAGCGGGAGGAATCACAGATACGCAGTATTTT. Translated: CASSLAGLAGGITDTQYF.

The rearrangement joins TRBV9 to TRBJ2-3; a weak D match, TRBD1 (6 bases). Germline V gene sequence: CDR1 SGDLS, CDR2 YYNGEE. The CDR3 covers 16 residues. Trimming stripped 4 bases from V and 2 bases from J, with 17 bases between. The CDR3, as DNA: TGTGCCAGCAGCACCTACCGACAGGACCTCACAGATACGCAGTATTTT. Translated: CASSTYRQDLTDTQYF.

V usage is TRBV6-5 and J usage is TRBJ2-4; D perhaps matches TRBD1 (6 bases). Trimming stripped 6 bases from V and 8 bases from J, with 8 bases between. Germline CDR1 and CDR2: MNHEY and SVGAGI. This CDR3 region has 11 residues. The CDR3 bases are TGTGCCAGCAGGAGACAGGACATTCAGTACTTC. The encoded protein is CASRRQDIQYF.

The chain carries TRBV27 and TRBJ2-7; 10 nucleotides agree with TRBD1. Trimming took 6 bases from V and 5 from J; bases not matched to a gene: 13. The CDR3 consists of 16 residues. CDR1 is MNHEY, CDR2 SMNVEV, per germline (reference sequence). For the CDR3, the DNA is TGTGCCAGCAGCCGTTCTACCGGGACAGGGGTCCACGAGCAGTACTTC. Translating gives CASSRSTGTGVHEQYF.

The genes are TRBV14 and TRBJ1-6; D not certain. The CDR3 has 14 amino acids. CDR1 is SGHDN, CDR2 FVKESK, per germline. V shed 2 bases and J shed 5 bases, with 7 bases lying between them. CDR3 DNA: TGTGCCAGCAGCCAAAGACATAATAATTCACCCCTCCACTTT. Translation gives CASSQRHNNSPLHF. Full variable domain (outside the CDR3, taken from reference TRBV14 and TRBJ1-6): EAGVTQFPSHSVIEKGQTVTLRCDPISGHDNLYWYRRVMGKEIKFLLHFVKESKQDESGMPNNRFLAERTGGTYSTLKVQPAELEDSGVYFCASSQRHNNSPLHFGNGTRLTVT.

This chain joins TRBV6-5 and TRBJ1-1, with TRBD1 matching over 7 bases. V gave up 7 bases and J gave up 4 bases; unmatched junction bases: 9. The CDR3 consists of 14 residues. Germline V gene lookup returns CDR1 MNHEY and CDR2 SVGAGI. The CDR3 region has the DNA TGTGCCAGCATGTACAGGGGAGGAGGCACTGAAGCTTTCTTT. It yields the protein CASMYRGGGTEAFF.

The genes are TRBV5-4 and TRBJ2-1; 8 nucleotides align to TRBD1. Trimming removed 4 bases from V and 7 bases from J; junction bases left unmatched: 19. This CDR3 comprises 18 residues. CDR1 and CDR2 (germline): SGHNT, YYREEE (reference sequence). CDR3 DNA: TGTGCCAGCAGCACCGGACAGGGTGGTTTTTCAGCATGGAATGAGCAGTTCTTC. Protein: CASSTGQGGFSAWNEQFF.

The rearrangement joins TRBV27 to TRBJ2-2; 10 positions agree with TRBD2. Germline CDR1 MNHEY, CDR2 SMNVEV (reference sequence). The ends lost 5 bases at V and 3 bases at J; junction bases unmatched: 6. This CDR3 region has 16 residues. CDR3 in amino acids: CASSPLAGGYTGELFF. The DNA of the CDR3 is TGTGCCAGCAGTCCCTTAGCGGGAGGCTACACCGGGGAGCTGTTTTTT.

This sequence joins TRBV7-9 and TRBJ1-1; TRBD1 matches at 7 bases. CDR1 is SEHNR and CDR2 is FQNEAQ in the germline V gene (reference sequence). The CDR3 is 13 residues long. The junction had 9 bases not matched to a gene; V was cut back by 7 bases and J by 7 bases. For the CDR3, the DNA is TGTGCCAGCATCGACAGGGTCGGTGGTGAAGCTTTCTTT. Residues: CASIDRVGGEAFF.

The chain uses TRBV9 and TRBJ1-4; D uncertain. V dropped 4 bases and J dropped 2 bases, with 12 bases sitting between them. Germline V gene data show CDR1 as SGDLS and CDR2 as YYNGEE. The CDR3 runs to 15 residues. The CDR3 is CASSPAGWTNEKLFF. The CDR3 DNA reads as TGTGCCAGCAGCCCCGCCGGTTGGACTAATGAAAAACTGTTTTTT.

This CDR3 is CASSGPGQGLTVTVNTEAFF. In nucleotides, the CDR3 is TGTGCCAGCAGCGGACCGGGACAGGGGTTAACCGTGACTGTGAACACTGAAGCTTTCTTT. The gene calls are TRBV6-6 and TRBJ1-1, with 10 bases identical to TRBD1. V gave up 6 bases and J gave up 0 bases; unmatched junction bases: 19. Per germline, CDR1 MNHNY and CDR2 SVGAGI (reference sequence). This CDR3 spans 20 amino acids.

The rearrangement joins TRBV12-5 to TRBJ2-6; 7 nucleotides line up with TRBD2. The CDR3 loop spans 18 amino acids. Germline CDR1 reads LGHNT; CDR2 reads FRNRAP. V lost 2 bases to trimming and J lost 0 bases; unmatched junction nucleotides: 7. The CDR3 loop is CASGLSAGVRSGANVLTF. CDR3 nucleotides: TGTGCTAGTGGTTTGTCGGCGGGGGTCCGCTCTGGGGCCAACGTCCTGACTTTC.

J is TRBJ1-1 and V is TRBV6-1; TRBD1 matches at 9 bases. The CDR3 loop spans 14 amino acids. In germline, CDR1 is MNHNS, CDR2 SASEGT. V lost 5 bases to trimming and J lost 3 bases; unmatched junction nucleotides: 4. In nucleotides, the CDR3 is TGTGCCAGCAGTTTACAGGGGGCCCACACTGAAGCTTTCTTT. It specifies CASSLQGAHTEAFF.

The chain joins TRBV18 to TRBJ2-1, with 14 positions matching TRBD2. V lost 1 base to trimming and J lost 7 bases; unmatched junction nucleotides: 12. Germline V gives CDR1 KGHSH, CDR2 LQKENI. The CDR3 extends over 19 amino acids. Here the CDR3 DNA reads TGTGCCAGCTCACCACTTGGAGGGACTAGCGGGAGAGTTTTGAATGAGCAGTTCTTC. It encodes CASSPLGGTSGRVLNEQFF.

The chain is built from TRBV5-6 and TRBJ2-7; tentative D call: TRBD2 (6 bases). Trimming left V 4 bases short and J 5 bases short, with 16 bases between. Germline V CDR1 and CDR2: SGHDT, YYEEEE. The CDR3 sequence is 14 residues long. CDR3 sequence reads: CASSRRENLNEQYF. In DNA, the CDR3 is TGTGCCAGCAGCAGGAGGGAAAACTTAAACGAGCAGTACTTC.

The V and J genes are TRBV27 and TRBJ1-6, with a weak D call TRBD1 (5 bases). Trimming took 0 bases from V and 10 from J, leaving 13 bases between them. The CDR3 runs to 15 residues. Germline V gene lookup returns CDR1 MNHEY and CDR2 SMNVEV (reference sequence). In nucleotides, the CDR3 is TGTGCCAGCAGTTTATCGTGGGGGGATGGGTCACCCCTCCACTTT. Translating gives CASSLSWGDGSPLHF.

The chain links TRBV2 to TRBJ1-5; D not certain. CDR3 size: 15 residues. V was clipped by 5 bases and J by 1 base, with 12 bases between them. The germline CDR1 and CDR2 sequences are SNHLY and FYNNEI. The CDR3 DNA sequence: TGTGCCAGCAGTTTACTGGGCTCGAGCAATCAGCCCCAGCATTTT. Amino acids: CASSLLGSSNQPQHF.

V and J are TRBV6-4 and TRBJ2-1; 12 bases are shared with TRBD2. There are 17 residues in the CDR3. The germline CDR1 and CDR2 sequences are MRHNA and SNTAGT. J was trimmed by 3 bases and V by 0 bases; bases with no gene match: 3. DNA for the CDR3: TGTGCCAGCAGTGACTCTGGACTAGCGGGAATCTACAATGAGCAGTTCTTC. Translated: CASSDSGLAGIYNEQFF.

V gene TRBV6-2 or TRBV6-3 combines with J gene TRBJ2-5, with D uncertain. Germline CDR1 is MNHEY and CDR2 is SVGEGT. The ends were cut back, 0 bases at V and 0 bases at J, with 14 bases in the middle. This CDR3 comprises 17 residues. This CDR3 reads CASSYSHDMTNQETQYF. The CDR3 DNA follows: TGTGCCAGCAGTTACTCTCACGATATGACAAACCAAGAGACCCAGTACTTC.

This clone was seen just once. The chain uses TRBV5-1 and TRBJ2-7; 8 positions match TRBD2. Germline assignment: CDR1 SGHRS and CDR2 YFSETQ. Unmatched junction bases numbered 7, after V lost 3 bases and J lost 2 bases. The CDR3 runs to 15 residues. CDR3 sequence reads: CASSSGGAGTYEQYF. CDR3 bases: TGCGCCAGCAGCTCCGGGGGGGCAGGAACCTACGAGCAGTACTTC. Full variable domain (outside the CDR3, taken from reference TRBV5-1 and TRBJ2-7): KAGVTQTPRYLIKTRGQQVTLSCSPISGHRSVSWYQQTPGQGLQFLFEYFSETQRNKGNFPGRFSGRQFSNSRSEMNVSTLELGDSALYLCASSSGGAGTYEQYFGPGTRLTVT.

This clone was observed a few times. J is TRBJ2-7 and V is TRBV4-1, with 7 bases lining up with TRBD2. Germline lookup yields CDR1 MGHRA and CDR2 YSYEKL. This CDR3 comprises 15 residues. V dropped 2 bases and J dropped 3; count of bases not matched to a gene: 7. CDR3 residues: CASSQLSGMGYEQYF. The CDR3 nucleotides are TGCGCCAGCAGCCAACTGAGCGGGATGGGCTACGAGCAGTACTTC.

The gene calls are TRBV7-2 and TRBJ2-5; D may be TRBD2 (6 bases). Deletions cut 5 bases from V and 4 bases from J, with 17 bases between. This CDR3 region has 15 residues. Germline V CDR1 and CDR2: SGHTA, FQGNSA. The CDR3 region has the DNA TGTGCCAGCAGCGTTATCGGAGGGCCCCGAGAGACCCAGTACTTC. Its protein product is CASSVIGGPRETQYF.

V is TRBV6-5 and J is TRBJ1-6; no firm D call. Germline CDR1 reads MNHEY; CDR2 reads SVGAGI. Trimming left V 8 bases short and J 0 bases short, with 8 bases between. The CDR3 has 14 residues. CDR3 amino acids: CASGRSSYNSPLHF. The CDR3 region has the DNA TGTGCCAGCGGGAGGAGCTCCTATAATTCACCCCTCCACTTT.

The V and J genes are TRBV7-2 and TRBJ1-3; unclear D gene. Looked up from germline, CDR1 is SGHTA and CDR2 is FQGNSA. Trimming pared 1 base from V and 0 bases from J, leaving 10 bases between. CDR3 length: 16 residues. The CDR3 loop is CASSLGHSSSGNTIYF. The CDR3 DNA sequence: TGTGCCAGCAGCTTAGGGCACAGTAGCTCTGGAAACACCATATATTTT. The variable domain in full, completed from reference TRBV7-2 and TRBJ1-3, reads GAGVSQSPSNKVTEKGKDVELRCDPISGHTALYWYRQSLGQGLEFLIYFQGNSAPDKSGLPSDRFSAERTGGSVSTLTIQRTQQEDSAVYLCASSLGHSSSGNTIYFGEGSWLTVV.

This clone appeared a single time. The chain recombines TRBV9 with TRBJ2-7; TRBD2 matches at 8 bases. The CDR3 has 16 residues. Per germline, CDR1 SGDLS and CDR2 YYNGEE. Trimming removed 1 base from V and 7 bases from J; junction bases left unmatched: 13. CDR3 bases: TGTGCCAGCAGCGTATCCCCGGACGGGGGGGCGGGAGAGCAGTACTTC. As protein: CASSVSPDGGAGEQYF.